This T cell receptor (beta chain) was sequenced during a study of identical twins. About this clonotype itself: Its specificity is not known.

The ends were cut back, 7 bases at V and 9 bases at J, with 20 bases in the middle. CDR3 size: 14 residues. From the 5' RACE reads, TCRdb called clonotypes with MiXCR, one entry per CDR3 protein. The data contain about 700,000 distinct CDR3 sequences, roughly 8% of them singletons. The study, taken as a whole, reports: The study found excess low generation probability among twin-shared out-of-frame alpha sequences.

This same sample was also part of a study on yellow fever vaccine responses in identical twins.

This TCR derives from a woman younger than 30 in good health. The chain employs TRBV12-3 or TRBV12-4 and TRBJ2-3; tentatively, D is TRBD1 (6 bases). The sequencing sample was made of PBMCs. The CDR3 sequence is CASTLGQPVGTQYF. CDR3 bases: TGTGCCAGCACCTTAGGACAGCCGGTGGGGACGCAGTATTTT.